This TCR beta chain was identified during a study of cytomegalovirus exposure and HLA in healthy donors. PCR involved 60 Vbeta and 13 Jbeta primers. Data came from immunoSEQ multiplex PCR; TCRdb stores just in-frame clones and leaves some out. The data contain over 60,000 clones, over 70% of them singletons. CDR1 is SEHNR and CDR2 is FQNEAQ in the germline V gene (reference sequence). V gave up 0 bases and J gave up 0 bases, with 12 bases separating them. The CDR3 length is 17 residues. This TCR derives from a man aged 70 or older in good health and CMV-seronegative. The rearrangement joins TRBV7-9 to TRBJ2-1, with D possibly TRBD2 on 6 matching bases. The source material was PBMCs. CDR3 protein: CASSLAARGSSYNEQFF. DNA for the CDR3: TGTGCCAGCAGCTTAGCGGCGCGGGGTAGCTCCTACAATGAGCAGTTCTTC.